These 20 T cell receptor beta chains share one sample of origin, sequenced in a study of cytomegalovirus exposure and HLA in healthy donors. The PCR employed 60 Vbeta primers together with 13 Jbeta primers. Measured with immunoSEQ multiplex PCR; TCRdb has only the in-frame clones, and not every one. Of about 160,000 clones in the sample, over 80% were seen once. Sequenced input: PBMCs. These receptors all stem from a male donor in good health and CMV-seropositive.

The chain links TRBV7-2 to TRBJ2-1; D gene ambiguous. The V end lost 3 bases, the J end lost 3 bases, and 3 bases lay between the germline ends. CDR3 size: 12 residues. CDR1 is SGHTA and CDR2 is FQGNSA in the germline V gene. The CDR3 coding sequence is TGTGCCAGCAGCTTCAGCTACAATGAGCAGTTCTTC. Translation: CASSFSYNEQFF.

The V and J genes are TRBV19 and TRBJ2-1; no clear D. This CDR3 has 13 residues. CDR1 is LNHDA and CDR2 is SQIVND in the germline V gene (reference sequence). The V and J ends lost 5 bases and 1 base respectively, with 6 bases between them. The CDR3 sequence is CASSVLSYNEQFF. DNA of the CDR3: TGTGCCAGTAGTGTCTTATCCTACAATGAGCAGTTCTTC.

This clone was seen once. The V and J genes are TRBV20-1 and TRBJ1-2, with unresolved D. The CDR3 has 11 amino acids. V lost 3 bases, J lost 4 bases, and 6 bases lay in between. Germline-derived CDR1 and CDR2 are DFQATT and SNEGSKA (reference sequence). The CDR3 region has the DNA TGCAGTGCTAGCTCCTTCTATGGCTACACCTTC. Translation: CSASSFYGYTF.

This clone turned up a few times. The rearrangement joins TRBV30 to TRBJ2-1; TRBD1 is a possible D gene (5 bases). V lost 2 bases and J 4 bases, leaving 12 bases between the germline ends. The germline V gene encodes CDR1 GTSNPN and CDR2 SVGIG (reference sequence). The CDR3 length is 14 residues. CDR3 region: CAWSRQGGYNEQFF. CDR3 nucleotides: TGTGCCTGGAGTCGGCAGGGTGGGTACAATGAGCAGTTCTTC.

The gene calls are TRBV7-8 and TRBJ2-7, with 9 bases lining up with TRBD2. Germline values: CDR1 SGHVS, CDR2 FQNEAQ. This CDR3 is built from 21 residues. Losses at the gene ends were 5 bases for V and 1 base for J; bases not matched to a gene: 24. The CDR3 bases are TGTGCCAGCAGCCTTAGATGGGGTGGGATAGCGGGAGTTTATCGGTCCTACGAGCAGTACTTC. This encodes CASSLRWGGIAGVYRSYEQYF.

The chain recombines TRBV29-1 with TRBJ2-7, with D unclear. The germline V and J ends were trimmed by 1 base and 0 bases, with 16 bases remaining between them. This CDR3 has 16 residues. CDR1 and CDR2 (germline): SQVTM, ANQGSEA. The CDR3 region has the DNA TGCAGCGTTGAAGCTAGAAGGCGGAATTACTCCTACGAGCAGTACTTC. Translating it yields CSVEARRRNYSYEQYF.

The CDR3 is CASRPTAGAGEQYF. DNA for the CDR3: TGCGCCAGCAGACCAACTGCGGGGGCTGGCGAGCAGTACTTC. The rearrangement uses TRBV5-1 and TRBJ2-7, with D tentatively TRBD2 (7 bases). The V end lost 5 bases, the J end lost 6 bases, and 18 bases lay between the germline ends. This CDR3 has 14 residues. CDR1 and CDR2 from the germline V gene are SGHRS and YFSETQ.

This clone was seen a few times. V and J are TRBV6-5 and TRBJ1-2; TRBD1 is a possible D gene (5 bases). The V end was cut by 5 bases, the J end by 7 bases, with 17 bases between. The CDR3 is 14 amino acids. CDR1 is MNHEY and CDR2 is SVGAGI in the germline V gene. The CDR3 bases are TGTGCCAGCAGTACCCAACAGGTTCTGTCTGGCTACACCTTC. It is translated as CASSTQQVLSGYTF.

The CDR3 nucleotides are TGTGCCAGCAGTGGAATCGGACTAGCGGGAGGCACCGGGGAGCTGTTTTTT. It translates to CASSGIGLAGGTGELFF. V and J are TRBV2 and TRBJ2-2, with 14 bases aligning to TRBD2. Germline V CDR1 and CDR2: SNHLY, FYNNEI. The CDR3 contains 17 residues. V trimming: 4 bases; J trimming: 4 bases; junction bases outside the gene matches: 5. Looking up the rest from reference TRBV2 and TRBJ2-2 gives the full variable domain: EPEVTQTPSHQVTQMGQEVILRCVPISNHLYFYWYRQILGQKVEFLVSFYNNEISEKSEIFDDQFSVERPDGSNFTLKIRSTKLEDSAMYFCASSGIGLAGGTGELFFGEGSRLTVL.

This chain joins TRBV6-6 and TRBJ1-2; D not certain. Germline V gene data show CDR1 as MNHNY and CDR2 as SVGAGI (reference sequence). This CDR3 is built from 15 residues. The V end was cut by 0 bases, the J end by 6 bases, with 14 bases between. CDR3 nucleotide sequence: TGTGCCAGCAGTTACTCGTGGGAGGGAGCGGATGGCTACACCTTC. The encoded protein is CASSYSWEGADGYTF.

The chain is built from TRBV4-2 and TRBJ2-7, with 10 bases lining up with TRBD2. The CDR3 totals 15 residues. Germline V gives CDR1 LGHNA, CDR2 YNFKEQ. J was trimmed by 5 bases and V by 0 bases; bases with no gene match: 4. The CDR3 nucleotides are TGTGCCAGCAGCCAAGATCCAGCGGGAGGGAACGAGCAGTACTTC. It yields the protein CASSQDPAGGNEQYF.

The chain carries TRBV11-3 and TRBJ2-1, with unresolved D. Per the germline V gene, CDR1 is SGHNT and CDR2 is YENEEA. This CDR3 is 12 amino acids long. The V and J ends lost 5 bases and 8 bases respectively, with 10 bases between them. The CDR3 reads CASSPEIYEQFF. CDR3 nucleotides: TGTGCCAGCAGCCCCGAGATCTATGAGCAGTTCTTC.

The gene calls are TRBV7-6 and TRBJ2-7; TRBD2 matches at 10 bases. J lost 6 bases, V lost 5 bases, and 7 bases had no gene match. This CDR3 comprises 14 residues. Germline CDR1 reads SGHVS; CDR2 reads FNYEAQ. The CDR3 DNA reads TGTGCCAGCAGCCCCCTAGCGGGAGAGGCCGAGCAGTACTTC. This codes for CASSPLAGEAEQYF.

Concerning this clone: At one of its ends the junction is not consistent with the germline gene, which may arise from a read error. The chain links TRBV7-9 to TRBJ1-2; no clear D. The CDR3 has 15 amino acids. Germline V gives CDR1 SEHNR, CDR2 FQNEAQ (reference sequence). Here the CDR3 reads CSSSLVKGGGNGYTF. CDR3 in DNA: TGTTCCAGCAGCTTAGTCAAGGGCGGAGGGAACGGCTACACCTTC.

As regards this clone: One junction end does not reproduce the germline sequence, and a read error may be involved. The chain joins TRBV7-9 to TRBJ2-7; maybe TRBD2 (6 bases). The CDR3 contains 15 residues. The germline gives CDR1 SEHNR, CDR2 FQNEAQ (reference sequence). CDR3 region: CSSSLSPTGAYEQYF. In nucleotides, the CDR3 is TGTTCCAGCAGCTTATCTCCTACGGGAGCCTACGAGCAGTACTTC.

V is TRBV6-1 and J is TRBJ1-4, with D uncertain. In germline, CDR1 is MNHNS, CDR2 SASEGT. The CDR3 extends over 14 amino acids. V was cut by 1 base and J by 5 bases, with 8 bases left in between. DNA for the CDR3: TGTGCCAGCAGTGAAGGAGGGTCCAATGAAAAACTGTTTTTT. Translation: CASSEGGSNEKLFF.

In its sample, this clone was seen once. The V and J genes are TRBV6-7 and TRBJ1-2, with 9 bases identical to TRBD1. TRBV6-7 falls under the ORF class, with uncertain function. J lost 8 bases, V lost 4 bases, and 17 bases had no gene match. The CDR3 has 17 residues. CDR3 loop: CASSSAGQGLLVRGYTF. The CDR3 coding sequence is TGTGCCAGCAGTTCCGCGGGACAGGGCCTTCTTGTGAGAGGCTACACCTTC.

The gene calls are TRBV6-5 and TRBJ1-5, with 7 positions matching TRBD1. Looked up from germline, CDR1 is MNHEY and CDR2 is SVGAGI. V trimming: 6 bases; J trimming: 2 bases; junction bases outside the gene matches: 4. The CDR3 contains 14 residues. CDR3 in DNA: TGTGCCAGCAGCGAAACAGGGGGCAATCAGCCCCAGCATTTT. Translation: CASSETGGNQPQHF.

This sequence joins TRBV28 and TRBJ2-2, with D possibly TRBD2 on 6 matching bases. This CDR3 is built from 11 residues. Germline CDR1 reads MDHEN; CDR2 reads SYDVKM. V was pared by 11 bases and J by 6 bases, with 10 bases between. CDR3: CALWGAGELFF. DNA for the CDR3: TGTGCCTTGTGGGGGGCCGGGGAGCTGTTTTTT. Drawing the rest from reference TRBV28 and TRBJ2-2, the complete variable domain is DVKVTQSSRYLVKRTGEKVFLECVQDMDHENMFWYRQDPGLGLRLIYFSYDVKMKEKGDIPEGYSVSREKKERFSLILESASTNQTSMYLCALWGAGELFFGEGSRLTVL.

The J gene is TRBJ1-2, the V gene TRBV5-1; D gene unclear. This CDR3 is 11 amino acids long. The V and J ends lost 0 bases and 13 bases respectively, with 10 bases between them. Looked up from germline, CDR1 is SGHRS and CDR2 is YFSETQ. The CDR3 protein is CASSLDIVPTF. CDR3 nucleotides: TGCGCCAGCAGCTTGGACATCGTCCCCACCTTC.